The text below deals with one TCR beta chain. Germline is not matched at one junction end, which may reflect a read error. The sample originates from a study of glioma-infiltrating T cells after dendritic cell vaccination. Time point noted: after dendritic cell vaccination, including at tumor progression/relapse. The CDR3 is made up of 16 amino acids. Germline V gene data show CDR1 as LNHNV and CDR2 as YYDKDF (reference sequence). Sequencing used immunoSEQ multiplex PCR; TCRdb keeps in-frame clones, though not all of them. The table shows tens of thousands of clones, with around 85% occurring only once.

The genes are TRBV15 and TRBJ1-4; maybe TRBD1 (5 bases). The TCR was taken from a human donor with glioblastoma. This material consisted of blood, taken after dendritic cell vaccination. The CDR3 reads CATSRASGRSAEKLFF. CDR3 in DNA: TGTGCCACCAGTAGAGCCTCAGGGAGGAGTGCTGAAAAACTGTTTTTT.